The 6 T cell receptor beta chains given below trace back to one sample, sequenced in a study of Graves' ophthalmopathy and Graves' hyperthyroidism. RNA served as the template for amplifying TCR beta CDR3 regions. Second-round multiplex PCR came after a first-round RT-PCR that employed HTBI primers. MiXCR was run by TCRdb on the multiplex PCR reads, yielding one entry per CDR3 protein. The sample contains hundreds of thousands of distinct CDR3 sequences, about a fifth of which appear only once. The sample comprised peripheral blood. The source of these receptors is a young woman with stable Graves' hyperthyroidism. Some clones in this sample may be carry-over from other donors' samples.

This clonotype was counted many times. Lacking the conserved final phenylalanine or tryptophan, this CDR3 likely reflects a read error. This chain uses TRBV19 with TRBJ1-1, with D unclear. This CDR3 has 11 residues. V was clipped by 5 bases and J by 1 base, with 2 bases between them. Per the germline V gene, CDR1 is LNHDA and CDR2 is SQIVND (reference sequence). CDR3 sequence (DNA): TGTGCCAGTAGTCAGAACACTGAAGCTTTCTAT. Translation gives CASSQNTEAFY.

This clonotype has at least ten counts. V is TRBV11-1 and J is TRBJ2-7; TRBD2 agrees at 7 bases. CDR3 length: 15 residues. After removal of 4 bases from V and 1 base from J, the junction contained 7 bases not matched to a gene. CDR1 is SGHAT, CDR2 FQDESV, per germline (reference sequence). CDR3 region: CASSWFGGGSYEQYF. The CDR3 DNA reads TGTGCCAGCAGCTGGTTCGGCGGGGGTTCCTACGAGCAGTACTTC.

This chain uses TRBV9 with TRBJ2-5, with 10 bases matching TRBD2. The junction had 3 bases not matched to a gene; V was cut back by 0 bases and J by 1 base. Germline CDR1 reads SGDLS; CDR2 reads YYNGEE. The CDR3 covers 16 residues. The CDR3 here is CASSVGASGGQETQYF. Here the CDR3 DNA reads TGTGCCAGCAGCGTAGGGGCTAGCGGGGGCCAAGAGACCCAGTACTTC.

This clonotype was seen ten or more times. The genes are TRBV7-2 and TRBJ1-5; a weak D match, TRBD1 (5 bases). The CDR3 loop spans 12 amino acids. The germline CDR1 and CDR2 sequences are SGHTA and FQGNSA. Trimming removed 3 bases at V and 6 bases at J, with 6 bases between. The CDR3 here is CASSLDIQPQHF. CDR3 DNA: TGTGCCAGCAGCTTGGACATTCAGCCCCAGCATTTT.

This clonotype was detected many times. The genes are TRBV20-1 and TRBJ1-2, with a weak D call TRBD1 (5 bases). The CDR3 is 14 amino acids. V lost 2 bases, J lost 5 bases, and 15 bases lay in between. Germline V CDR1 and CDR2: DFQATT, SNEGSKA (reference sequence). CDR3 sequence reads: CSARRSGALYGYTF. The DNA of the CDR3 is TGCAGTGCTAGAAGGTCCGGGGCATTATATGGCTACACCTTC.

In this sample, this clonotype turned up a few times. V and J are TRBV29-1 and TRBJ2-5, with unresolved D. The germline CDR1 and CDR2 sequences are SQVTM and ANQGSEA. Trimming left V 3 bases short and J 1 base short, with 12 bases between. The CDR3 runs to 14 residues. For the CDR3, the DNA is TGCAGCGTTGAGTTCCGGGCCTCCCAAGAGACCCAGTACTTC. Protein product: CSVEFRASQETQYF.